The 17 T cell receptor beta chains given below trace back to one sample, sequenced in a study of CD8 T cells in ankylosing spondylitis. Each CDR3 protein gets one entry after TCRdb re-called the 5' RACE reads with MiXCR. This repertoire shows around 250,000 distinct CDR3 sequences, approximately 12% found once; its top ten account for 6% to 8%. Sequencing was carried out using blood, either unsorted or a sorted T cell fraction (not recorded which). All receptors come from a male donor with ankylosing spondylitis or in good health (not recorded which).

V usage is TRBV7-3 and J usage is TRBJ1-1, with 8 bases that match TRBD1. Trimming at V came to 5 bases and at J to 3 bases, leaving 8 bases not matched to a gene. This CDR3 spans 15 amino acids. Germline loops: CDR1 SGHTA, CDR2 FQGTGA. CDR3 amino acids: CASSPGTGTDTEAFF. CDR3 coding DNA: TGTGCCAGCAGCCCCGGGACAGGCACGGACACTGAAGCTTTCTTT.

This clonotype was picked up many times. The V call is TRBV29-1, the J call TRBJ2-5; D tentatively reads TRBD1 or TRBD2 (6 bases each). CDR1 is SQVTM, CDR2 ANQGSEA, per germline. V lost 6 bases and J 2 bases, leaving 13 bases between the germline ends. CDR3 length equals 13 residues. The chain's CDR3 is CSVKGGFQETQYF. CDR3 bases: TGCAGCGTGAAGGGGGGTTTTCAAGAGACCCAGTACTTC.

The genes are TRBV3-1 and TRBJ1-2; 7 nucleotides match TRBD1. Germline V lookup: CDR1 LGHDT, CDR2 YNNKEL (reference sequence). The CDR3 sequence is 16 residues long. The V segment lost 0 bases and the J segment 4 bases; nucleotides outside the gene matches: 8. CDR3 residues: CASSQDLSGGSYGYTF. The DNA for the CDR3 is TGTGCCAGCAGCCAAGATCTCTCAGGGGGGAGCTATGGCTACACCTTC.

Only a few counts were recorded for this clonotype. The gene calls are TRBV5-1 and TRBJ2-7; TRBD1 might be the D (6 bases). Looked up from germline, CDR1 is SGHRS and CDR2 is YFSETQ. The V end lost 4 bases, the J end lost 1 base, and 12 bases lay between the germline ends. CDR3 length: 14 amino acids. CDR3 in amino acids: CASSIADSSYEQYF. The CDR3 region has the DNA TGCGCCAGCAGCATCGCGGACAGTTCCTACGAGCAGTACTTC.

The chain joins TRBV5-1 to TRBJ2-1; TRBD2 agrees at 10 bases. V trimming: 0 bases; J trimming: 4 bases; junction bases outside the gene matches: 1. CDR1 is SGHRS and CDR2 is YFSETQ in the germline V gene. This CDR3 region has 15 residues. The CDR3 loop is CASSLVAGGYNEQFF. The DNA for the CDR3 is TGCGCCAGCAGCTTGGTAGCGGGGGGATACAATGAGCAGTTCTTC.

This clonotype appeared many times. The chain recombines TRBV7-8 with TRBJ1-1; 7 bases map to TRBD1. The V and J ends lost 0 bases and 4 bases, in that order; junction bases with no gene match: 5. The V gene's germline CDR1 is SGHVS and CDR2 FQNEAQ. CDR3 length equals 15 residues. The CDR3 DNA sequence: TGTGCCAGCAGCTTAGCGAGGGGGCCTGGCACTGAAGCTTTCTTT. Translation: CASSLARGPGTEAFF.

In its sample, this clonotype was seen many times. The genes are TRBV6-1 and TRBJ2-3; 8 nucleotides align to TRBD1. Germline CDR1 MNHNS, CDR2 SASEGT. The CDR3 has 15 residues. J gave up 3 bases and V 4 bases, and 6 bases lay outside the gene matches. The CDR3 region has the DNA TGTGCCAGCAGTGGGGGACAGGCCGAAACAGATACGCAGTATTTT. Translating gives CASSGGQAETDTQYF.

This clonotype has a count of ten or more. The chain is built from TRBV20-1 and TRBJ2-5, with D unresolved. Trimming took off 7 bases at V and 4 bases at J, with 13 bases between the two ends. The CDR3 has 12 amino acids. The germline V gene has CDR1 DFQATT and CDR2 SNEGSKA (reference sequence). The CDR3 bases are TGCAGTGAGGATCGAAGAGGAGAGACCCAGTACTTC. It yields the protein CSEDRRGETQYF.

This clonotype has ten or more counts. The chain has TRBV6-5 and TRBJ1-1; 8 bases line up with TRBD1. The CDR3 totals 14 residues. Germline values: CDR1 MNHEY, CDR2 SVGAGI. V was pared by 4 bases and J by 6 bases, with 7 bases of the junction left unmatched. CDR3 nucleotides: TGTGCCAGCAGTTCTACGACAGGGGCGGCTGAAGCTTTCTTT. This gives the protein CASSSTTGAAEAFF.

This clonotype has ten or more counts. The chain employs TRBV6-9 and TRBJ1-3; D is unclear. The CDR3 extends over 16 amino acids. Per germline, CDR1 MNHGY and CDR2 SVAAGI. Trimming pared 7 bases from V and 7 bases from J, leaving 23 bases between. The CDR3 spells CASMSRVPASRNTIYF. CDR3 nucleotide sequence: TGTGCCAGCATGTCCAGAGTACCCGCTTCTCGGAACACCATATATTTT.

Worth noting for this clonotype: This could be a read error, since a much larger clone is one nucleotide away. The rearrangement uses TRBV25-1 and TRBJ2-2, with D perhaps TRBD2 (6 bases). With 1 base removed from V and 4 bases from J, the gap between germline ends came to 16 bases. The germline V gene has CDR1 MGHDK and CDR2 SYGVNS. This CDR3 region has 17 residues. As DNA, the CDR3 is TGTGCCAGCAGTGAATTCGGGCGGGACGACGGCACCGGGGAGCTGTTTTTT. Its translation is CASSEFGRDDGTGELFF.

This clonotype was counted ten times or more. The chain employs TRBV7-8 and TRBJ2-7, with 8 nucleotides matching TRBD1. V was pared by 3 bases and J by 5 bases, with 9 bases of the junction left unmatched. Germline CDR1 and CDR2: SGHVS and FQNEAQ. This CDR3 region has 15 residues. The CDR3 region is CASSLPGTGFNEQYF. The CDR3 DNA sequence: TGTGCCAGCAGCTTGCCCGGGACAGGATTCAACGAGCAGTACTTC. Full variable domain (outside the CDR3, taken from reference TRBV7-8 and TRBJ2-7): GAGVSQSPRYKVAKRGQDVALRCDPISGHVSLFWYQQALGQGPEFLTYFQNEAQLDKSGLPSDRFFAERPEGSVSTLKIQRTQQEDSAVYLCASSLPGTGFNEQYFGPGTRLTVT.

This clonotype was found many times. The J gene is TRBJ2-3, the V gene TRBV5-1; 8 bases map to TRBD2. Germline V CDR1 and CDR2: SGHRS, YFSETQ. Germline trimming cut 0 bases from V and 2 bases from J; bases unmatched to any gene: 8. There are 17 residues in the CDR3. CDR3 nucleotides: TGCGCCAGCAGCTTGGGTACTAGCGGATTACTCACAGATACGCAGTATTTT. Translating it yields CASSLGTSGLLTDTQYF. The complete variable domain, with remaining parts taken from reference TRBV5-1 and TRBJ2-3, reads KAGVTQTPRYLIKTRGQQVTLSCSPISGHRSVSWYQQTPGQGLQFLFEYFSETQRNKGNFPGRFSGRQFSNSRSEMNVSTLELGDSALYLCASSLGTSGLLTDTQYFGPGTRLTVL.

The table lists this clonotype with many counts. The gene calls are TRBV12-3 or TRBV12-4 and TRBJ2-2, with D maybe TRBD1 (6 bases). Between the trimmed V and J ends, which lost 5 bases and 7 bases, there was a span of 8 bases. The length of the CDR3 is 12 residues. CDR3 loop: CASSPGVGELFF. In DNA form, the CDR3 reads TGTGCCAGCAGTCCAGGGGTCGGGGAGCTGTTTTTT.

The chain couples TRBV6-5 to TRBJ2-6, with D possibly TRBD2 on 5 matching bases. Trimming cost V 4 bases and J 0 bases, with 7 bases left between them. Germline V gene lookup returns CDR1 MNHEY and CDR2 SVGAGI. The CDR3 consists of 15 residues. CDR3 sequence reads: CASSSRDSGANVLTF. CDR3 nucleotide sequence: TGTGCCAGCAGTTCACGGGACTCTGGGGCCAACGTCCTGACTTTC.

CDR3 sequence: CSAGTYEQYF. For the CDR3, the DNA is TGTTCGGCGGGCACCTACGAGCAGTACTTC. The V and J genes are TRBV3-1 and TRBJ2-7; D is possibly TRBD2 (5 bases). CDR1 and CDR2 (germline): LGHDT, YNNKEL (reference sequence). The CDR3 runs 10 residues.

This clonotype occurred many times. V usage is TRBV7-6 and J usage is TRBJ2-2, with 11 bases lining up with TRBD2. CDR1 and CDR2 from the germline V gene are SGHVS and FNYEAQ. The CDR3 is 17 amino acids. The J segment lost 5 bases and the V segment lost 2 bases, leaving 7 bases of the junction unmatched. Here the CDR3 DNA reads TGTGCCAGCAGCTTACCACTAGCGGGAGCGCGGACCGGGGAGCTGTTTTTT. It encodes CASSLPLAGARTGELFF. Supplemented by reference TRBV7-6 and TRBJ2-2, the full variable domain reads GAGVSQSPRYKVTKRGQDVALRCDPISGHVSLYWYRQALGQGPEFLTYFNYEAQQDKSGLPNDRFSAERPEGSISTLTIQRTEQRDSAMYRCASSLPLAGARTGELFFGEGSRLTVL.